The clone carrying this T cell receptor beta chain was seen only a few times. The ends lost 5 bases at V and 7 bases at J; junction bases unmatched: 8. From germline, CDR1 is SGHTA and CDR2 FQGNSA. The CDR3 is 14 amino acids. This record comes from a study of PD-1 blockade in classical Hodgkin lymphoma. Produced via immunoSEQ multiplex PCR; TCRdb's table is partial and in-frame only. The data contain fewer than 45,000 clones, about 88% of them singletons. Brentuximab vedotin exposure varied among the patients, all of whom had relapsed after autologous stem cell transplantation. Responses achieved at best were complete response, partial response or progressive disease.

The sequence derives from a human donor with classical Hodgkin lymphoma. The sequences come from peripheral blood mononuclear cells (PBMCs), collected before the second cycle of nivolumab. This chain uses TRBV7-2 with TRBJ1-5; 7 bases match TRBD1. CDR3 in DNA: TGTGCCAGCAGCCCCAGACAGGGTAGGCAGCCCCAGCATTTT. Translation gives CASSPRQGRQPQHF.